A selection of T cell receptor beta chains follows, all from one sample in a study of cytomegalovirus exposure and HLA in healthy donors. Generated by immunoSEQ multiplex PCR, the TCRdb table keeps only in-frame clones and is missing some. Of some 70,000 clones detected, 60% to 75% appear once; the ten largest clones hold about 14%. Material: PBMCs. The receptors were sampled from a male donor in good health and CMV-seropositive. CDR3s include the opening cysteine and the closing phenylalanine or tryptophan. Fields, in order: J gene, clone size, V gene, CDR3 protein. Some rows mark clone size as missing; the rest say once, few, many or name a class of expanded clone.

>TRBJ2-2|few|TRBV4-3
CASSQVETFNTGELFF
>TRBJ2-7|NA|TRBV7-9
CASRKGDEQYF
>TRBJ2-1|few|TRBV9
CASSVDPGQAYNEQFF
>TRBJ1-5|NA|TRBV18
CATADTESSSPQHF
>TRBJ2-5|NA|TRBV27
CASMASGGQETQYF
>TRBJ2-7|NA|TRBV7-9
CASSFRTSGRAGAEQYF
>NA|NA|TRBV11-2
CASSYSLTSGSRYEQYF
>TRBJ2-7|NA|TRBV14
CASSRGGNAGEQYF
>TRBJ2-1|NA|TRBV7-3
CAISAGFSSYNEQFF
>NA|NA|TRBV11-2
CASSLGTGGQHSYEQYF
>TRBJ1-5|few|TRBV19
CASSSSKAFNQPQHF
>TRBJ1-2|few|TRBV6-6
CATRRARGSNYGYTF
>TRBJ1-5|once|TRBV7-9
CASSLRGNQPQHF
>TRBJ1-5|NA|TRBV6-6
CASSYFDRQPNQPQHF
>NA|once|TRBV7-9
CASSSSRDSYEQYF
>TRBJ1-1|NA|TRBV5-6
CASSAIRQGASMNTEAFF
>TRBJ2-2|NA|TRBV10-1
CASSRGLAGGPNTGELFF
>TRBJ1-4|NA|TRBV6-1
CASSLFRDNDEKLFF
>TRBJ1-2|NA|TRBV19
CASTQRGSYGYTF
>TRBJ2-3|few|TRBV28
CASRDSGGGPGTQYF
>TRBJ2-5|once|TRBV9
CASSGAGLAGETQYF
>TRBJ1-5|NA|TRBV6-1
CASSNEGGTTQPQHF
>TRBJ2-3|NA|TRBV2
CATRLGGVTDTQYF
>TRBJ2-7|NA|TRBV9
CAPDPGTGTPYEQYF
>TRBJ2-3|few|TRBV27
CASSFGGAALDTQYF
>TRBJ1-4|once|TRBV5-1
CASSLGRDRRGKLFF
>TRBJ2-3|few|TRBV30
CAWSVELADTQYF
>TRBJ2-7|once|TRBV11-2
CASSSPAHRAAYEQYF
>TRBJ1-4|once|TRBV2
CASSDQVDKLFF
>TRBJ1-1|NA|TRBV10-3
CAISESWGGENTEAFF
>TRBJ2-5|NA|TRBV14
CASSQAGLVKTQYF
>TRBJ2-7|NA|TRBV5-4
CASSFRGGNYEQYF
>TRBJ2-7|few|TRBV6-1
CASHRGQSYEQYF
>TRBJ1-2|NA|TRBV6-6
CASSYSGVGYTF
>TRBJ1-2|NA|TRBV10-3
CAISAPGQRAGYGYTF
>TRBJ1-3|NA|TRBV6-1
CASNPRGGNTIYF
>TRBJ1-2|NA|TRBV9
CASSHPDRIGYGYTF
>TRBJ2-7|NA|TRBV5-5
CASSQGGQGYYEQYF
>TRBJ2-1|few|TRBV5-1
CASSGTGTYNEQFF
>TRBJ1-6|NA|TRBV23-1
CASSHRHRSYNSPLHF